A single sample is the source of the 23 T cell receptor beta chains below, sequenced in a study of blood T cell repertoires in COVID-19. Assay: immunoSEQ multiplex PCR; the TCRdb copy retains only in-frame clones and omits some. The table has around 40,000 clones, about 86% seen once. The sample taken for sequencing was peripheral blood. The source of these receptors is a man in his forties or fifties with COVID-19, enrolled during active disease.

The genes are TRBV19 and TRBJ1-2; tentatively, D is TRBD1 (6 bases). CDR1 is LNHDA and CDR2 is SQIVND in the germline V gene (reference sequence). This CDR3 is built from 16 residues. Trimming pared 8 bases from V and 3 bases from J, leaving 22 bases between. CDR3 region: CASSMGFDRTDYGYTF. The CDR3, as DNA: TGTGCCAGTTCAATGGGGTTCGACAGGACAGACTATGGCTACACCTTC.

The chain couples TRBV3-1 (or the pseudogene TRBV3-2) to TRBJ2-3; 7 bases are a match to TRBD2. The trim removed 4 bases at V and 1 base at J, leaving 2 bases unmatched. Germline CDR1 LGHDT, CDR2 YNNKEL (reference sequence). The CDR3 length is 14 residues. CDR3 sequence: CASSRTRGTDTQYF. In DNA form, the CDR3 reads TGTGCCAGCAGCCGGACTAGGGGCACAGATACGCAGTATTTT.

Regarding this clone: An end of the junction does not agree with germline; a read error may underlie this. The rearrangement links TRBV7-7 to TRBJ2-5, with D perhaps matching TRBD2 (6 bases). CDR3 length: 13 residues. CDR1 is SSHAT and CDR2 is FNYEAQ in the germline V gene (reference sequence). The CDR3 here is CASTPGVGETQYF. The CDR3 coding sequence is TGTGCTAGCACCCCGGGGGTCGGTGAGACCCAGTACTTC.

This clone was observed a single time. V and J are TRBV19 and TRBJ1-4, with D possibly matching TRBD1 (5 bases). This CDR3 region has 14 residues. V lost 3 bases and J 5 bases, leaving 10 bases between the germline ends. Germline CDR1 reads LNHDA; CDR2 reads SQIVND (reference sequence). The CDR3 sequence is CASSIRAENEKLFF. The CDR3 DNA follows: TGTGCCAGTAGTATCAGGGCAGAGAATGAAAAACTGTTTTTT.

The gene calls are TRBV30 and TRBJ2-2; D uncertain. The V end was cut by 2 bases, the J end by 5 bases, with 3 bases between. Germline V gene sequence: CDR1 GTSNPN, CDR2 SVGIG (reference sequence). This CDR3 spans 11 amino acids. The DNA for the CDR3 is TGTGCCTGGAGTCGGACCGGGGAGCTGTTTTTT. This gives the protein CAWSRTGELFF.

This clone was seen a single time. This chain connects TRBV5-6 to TRBJ2-4; D unresolved. The CDR3 has 14 amino acids. From germline, CDR1 is SGHDT and CDR2 YYEEEE. V dropped 0 bases and J dropped 6 bases, with 10 bases sitting between them. In nucleotides, the CDR3 is TGTGCCAGCAGCTTGGGAGGAACCAGAAACATTCAGTACTTC. It specifies CASSLGGTRNIQYF.

This rearrangement joins TRBV21-1 to TRBJ2-7; TRBD1, the D gene given by the table, was not confirmed from the DNA. TRBV21-1 is marked as a pseudogene. The length of the CDR3 is 17 residues. The CDR3 is CASSRYEVQAPSYEQYF. In nucleotides, the CDR3 is TGTGCCAGCAGCAGGTACGAGGTACAGGCCCCCTCCTACGAGCAGTACTTC.

V and J are TRBV3-1 (or the pseudogene TRBV3-2) and TRBJ2-7; no definite D call. There are 12 residues in the CDR3. Deletions cut 4 bases from V and 6 bases from J, with 10 bases between. The germline CDR1 and CDR2 sequences are LGHDT and YNNKEL (reference sequence). The CDR3 here is CASSLYPGEQYF. As DNA, the CDR3 is TGTGCCAGCAGCCTTTATCCAGGCGAGCAGTACTTC.

The chain carries TRBV3-1 (or the pseudogene TRBV3-2) and TRBJ1-3; tentative D call: TRBD1 (5 bases). The CDR3 is 14 amino acids. Germline CDR1 and CDR2: LGHDT and YNNKEL (reference sequence). V lost 7 bases and J lost 0, with 10 bases in between. CDR3 in DNA: TGTGCCAGCAATACTCAGGGCTCTGGAAACACCATATATTTT. Translation gives CASNTQGSGNTIYF.

The chain is built from TRBV2 and TRBJ1-2; 7 nucleotides match TRBD1. The J segment lost 13 bases and the V segment lost 2 bases, leaving 7 bases of the junction unmatched. This CDR3 is built from 12 residues. In germline, CDR1 is SNHLY, CDR2 FYNNEI. CDR3 nucleotide sequence: TGTGCCAGCAGTGAAAGGGACAGCTTCGGCACCTTC. Translating gives CASSERDSFGTF. The whole variable domain, filled in from reference TRBV2 and TRBJ1-2, reads EPEVTQTPSHQVTQMGQEVILRCVPISNHLYFYWYRQILGQKVEFLVSFYNNEISEKSEIFDDQFSVERPDGSNFTLKIRSTKLEDSAMYFCASSERDSFGTFGSGTRLTVV.

This clone showed up just once. CDR3 sequence (DNA): TGTGCCAGCAGCCAAACCCGGGACAGGGTAAGGATGTTGAACACTGAAGCTTTCTTT. Encoded protein: CASSQTRDRVRMLNTEAFF. The rearrangement uses TRBV14 and TRBJ1-1; 9 positions agree with TRBD1. The CDR3 is made up of 19 amino acids. Per germline, CDR1 SGHDN and CDR2 FVKESK. V gave up 2 bases and J gave up 0 bases; unmatched junction bases: 13.

The chain couples TRBV11-3 to TRBJ2-1, with D possibly TRBD1 on 5 matching bases. Trimming shortened V by 0 bases and J by 8 bases, and 20 bases separated the two germline ends. Germline V gene data show CDR1 as SGHNT and CDR2 as YENEEA. There are 17 residues in the CDR3. This CDR3 is CASSLEVSSGKSYEQFF. In DNA, the CDR3 is TGTGCCAGCAGCTTAGAGGTCTCGTCAGGGAAGAGTTATGAGCAGTTCTTC.

This clone was counted a single time. The gene calls are TRBV19 and TRBJ1-5, with D perhaps matching TRBD1 (6 bases). The CDR3 sequence is 16 residues long. CDR1 is LNHDA and CDR2 is SQIVND in the germline V gene (reference sequence). Trimming stripped 0 bases from V and 10 bases from J, with 19 bases between. The CDR3 nucleotides are TGTGCCAGTAGTATAGATCTATCGGCAGGGGCTCGTCCCCAGCATTTT. Translated, it gives CASSIDLSAGARPQHF.

This chain joins TRBV7-6 and TRBJ2-5; D is unclear. Trimming pared 1 base from V and 2 bases from J, leaving 14 bases between. The germline V gene has CDR1 SGHVS and CDR2 FNYEAQ. The CDR3 totals 16 residues. The CDR3 nucleotides read TGTGCCAGCAGCTTAGAGATGGGCCAGAAGCAAGAGACCCAGTACTTC. It encodes CASSLEMGQKQETQYF.

V gene TRBV11-3 combines with J gene TRBJ1-1; possible D gene TRBD1, 5 bases. CDR1 SGHNT and CDR2 YENEEA come from the germline V gene. This CDR3 has 13 residues. V lost 0 bases to trimming and J lost 10 bases, with 12 bases between them. CDR3 residues: CASSLEGWGGAFF. DNA for the CDR3: TGTGCCAGCAGCTTAGAGGGTTGGGGGGGAGCTTTCTTT. Filled out from reference TRBV11-3 and TRBJ1-1, the complete variable domain reads EAGVVQSPRYKIIEKKQPVAFWCNPISGHNTLYWYLQNLGQGPELLIRYENEEAVDDSQLPKDRFSAERLKGVDSTLKIQPAELGDSAVYLCASSLEGWGGAFFGQGTRLTVV.

This clone was seen more than once but under ten times. The V gene is TRBV25-1, the J gene TRBJ2-6, with D possibly TRBD1 on 5 matching bases. V was trimmed by 4 bases and J by 4 bases, leaving 14 bases between them. CDR1 MGHDK and CDR2 SYGVNS come from the germline V gene. This CDR3 contains 16 residues. CDR3 in DNA: TGTGCCAGCAGTGGGGATGACAGCTCCGGGGCCAACGTCCTGACTTTC. Its translation is CASSGDDSSGANVLTF. Full variable domain (remainder filled in from reference TRBV25-1 and TRBJ2-6): EADIYQTPRYLVIGTGKKITLECSQTMGHDKMYWYQQDPGMELHLIHYSYGVNSTEKGDLSSESTVSRIRTEHFPLTLESARPSHTSQYLCASSGDDSSGANVLTFGAGSRLTVL.

The V call is TRBV24-1, the J call TRBJ2-1; the match to TRBD2 covers 9 bases. The CDR3 has 16 residues. With 4 bases clipped from V and 3 bases from J, the junction kept 6 bases outside the gene matches. In germline, CDR1 is KGHDR, CDR2 SFDVKD. The CDR3 DNA reads as TGTGCCACCAGTGACCCCGTAGCGGGAGACTACAATGAGCAGTTCTTC. This translates into CATSDPVAGDYNEQFF.

The chain recombines TRBV28 with TRBJ1-5, with D tentatively TRBD1 (6 bases). The CDR3 extends over 15 amino acids. Germline CDR1 reads MDHEN; CDR2 reads SYDVKM. Trimming shortened V by 6 bases and J by 0 bases, and 12 bases separated the two germline ends. As DNA, the CDR3 is TGTGCCAGCAGCCTCCGACAGGATAGCAATCAGCCCCAGCATTTT. Its protein product is CASSLRQDSNQPQHF.

The CDR3 loop reads CASSLDRPAGIAPEQYF. The DNA of the CDR3 is TGTGCCAGCAGCTTAGATCGGCCGGCAGGGATTGCCCCCGAGCAGTACTTC. The rearrangement links TRBV7-8 to TRBJ2-7; D might be TRBD1 (5 bases). Per germline, CDR1 SGHVS and CDR2 FQNEAQ. The V and J ends lost 1 base and 6 bases respectively, with 22 bases between them. The CDR3 has 17 residues.

The rearrangement joins TRBV5-1 to TRBJ2-7, with 14 bases that match TRBD2. Germline CDR1 is SGHRS and CDR2 is YFSETQ. CDR3 size: 14 residues. V was pared by 5 bases and J by 7 bases, with 5 bases of the junction left unmatched. The CDR3 coding sequence is TGCGCCAGCAGTCAGAGGACTAGCGGGGGGGAGCAGTACTTC. Its protein is CASSQRTSGGEQYF.

This rearrangement joins TRBV10-3 to TRBJ2-1; TRBD1 matches at 7 bases. The CDR3 length is 17 residues. V trimming: 0 bases; J trimming: 8 bases; junction bases outside the gene matches: 13. CDR1 ENHRY and CDR2 SYGVKD come from the germline V gene. The CDR3 loop reads CAISESKSTGKGHEQFF. CDR3 in DNA: TGTGCCATCAGTGAGTCGAAGTCGACAGGGAAGGGGCATGAGCAGTTCTTC.

Concerning this clone: The same CDR3 also results from other DNA sequences found in this sample. This chain connects TRBV12-3 or TRBV12-4 to TRBJ2-7; the D is unclear. The V gene lost 2 bases and the J gene lost 4 bases, with 6 bases spanning the gap. The CDR3 is 12 residues long. The CDR3 DNA sequence: TGTGCCAGCAGTTTATTCACTTACGAGCAGTACTTC. The encoded protein is CASSLFTYEQYF.

The chain couples TRBV7-8 to TRBJ1-5, with 10 bases aligning to TRBD1. This CDR3 region has 16 residues. Germline CDR1 reads SGHVS; CDR2 reads FQNEAQ. With V trimmed by 1 base and J by 6 bases, 6 bases remained unmatched. The chain's CDR3 is CASSLVGDRGGQPQHF. The CDR3 DNA follows: TGTGCCAGCAGCTTAGTAGGGGACAGGGGCGGTCAGCCCCAGCATTTT.